This is a list of T cell receptor beta chains from one sample in a study of PD-L1 blockade in urothelial cancer. TCRdb's table, derived via immunoSEQ multiplex PCR, lists solely in-frame clones and lacks some. The sample lists some 80,000 clones; approximately 80% were seen once. This specimen consisted of PBMCs, obtained around atezolizumab (anti-PD-L1) treatment. These receptors all come from a man aged 35 to 55 with urothelial cancer. Each CDR3 is given with its conserved first and last residue. A D gene is named only where the DNA matches it firmly. Not all rows give a size; the values are once, few, many and, for expanded clones, a class.

D gene: -
clone size: -
V gene: TRBV7-2
J gene: TRBJ2-1
CDR3 DNA: TGTGCCAGCAGCTTACCACCGACACCTAACAATGAGCAGTTCTTC
CDR3 protein: CASSLPPTPNNEQFF

D gene: TRBD1
clone size: -
V gene: TRBV6-1
J gene: TRBJ1-1
CDR3 DNA: TGTGCCAGCAGGGACAGGGTTCACACTGAAGCTTTCTTT
CDR3 protein: CASRDRVHTEAFF

D gene: -
clone size: -
V gene: TRBV19
J gene: TRBJ1-2
CDR3 DNA: TGTGCCAGTACCCGACATTCGCGGGATGAGTATGGCTACACCTTC
CDR3 protein: CASTRHSRDEYGYTF

D gene: TRBD2
clone size: -
V gene: TRBV4-3
J gene: TRBJ2-1
CDR3 DNA: TGCGCCAGCAGCCCCGGCGGGAGGGCCAAAGGTAATGAGCAGTTCTTC
CDR3 protein: CASSPGGRAKGNEQFF

D gene: TRBD1
clone size: -
V gene: TRBV19
J gene: TRBJ1-1
CDR3 DNA: TGTGCCAGTAGTCAGGGGGTCGTAAAGAACACTGAAGCTTTCTTT
CDR3 protein: CASSQGVVKNTEAFF

D gene: -
clone size: -
V gene: TRBV29-1
J gene: TRBJ2-7
CDR3 DNA: TGCAGCGTCGGGGTCGCCTACGAGCAGTACTTC
CDR3 protein: CSVGVAYEQYF

D gene: -
clone size: -
V gene: TRBV7-2
J gene: TRBJ2-3
CDR3 DNA: TGTGCCAGCAGCTTAGATATAAACACAGATACGCAGTATTTT
CDR3 protein: CASSLDINTDTQYF

D gene: -
clone size: -
V gene: TRBV7-6
J gene: TRBJ1-4
CDR3 DNA: TGTGCCAGCAGCTTAGAGGCGGAGGAGGCTGAAAAACTGTTTTTT
CDR3 protein: CASSLEAEEAEKLFF

D gene: -
clone size: -
V gene: TRBV18
J gene: TRBJ1-2
CDR3 DNA: TGTGCCAGCTCACCCCCGGAGGTGTATGGCTACACCTTC
CDR3 protein: CASSPPEVYGYTF

D gene: -
clone size: -
V gene: TRBV5-1
J gene: TRBJ2-1
CDR3 DNA: TGCGCCAGCAGCTTGGACGTGGGGGGAATCGATGAGCAGTTCTTC
CDR3 protein: CASSLDVGGIDEQFF

D gene: TRBD1
clone size: -
V gene: TRBV14
J gene: TRBJ2-7
CDR3 DNA: TGTGCCAGCAGTCATACCGGGACAGGGACTTACGAGCAGTACTTC
CDR3 protein: CASSHTGTGTYEQYF

D gene: TRBD2
clone size: -
V gene: TRBV2
J gene: TRBJ2-7
CDR3 DNA: TGTGCCAGCGCACTAGCGGGAGGGCCCTACGAGCAGTACTTC
CDR3 protein: CASALAGGPYEQYF

D gene: -
clone size: -
V gene: TRBV29-1
J gene: TRBJ2-1
CDR3 DNA: TGCAGCCTATCCGGCCAGGGCTTGAATGAGCAGTTCTTC
CDR3 protein: CSLSGQGLNEQFF

D gene: -
clone size: few
V gene: TRBV19
J gene: TRBJ1-1
CDR3 DNA: TGTGCCAGTAGTATGGAGAGCGGACCGCGATACACTGAAGCTTTCTTT
CDR3 protein: CASSMESGPRYTEAFF

D gene: -
clone size: -
V gene: TRBV5-6
J gene: TRBJ1-1
CDR3 DNA: TGTGCCAGCAGCCAGACAGGACAGAACACTGAAGCTTTCTTT
CDR3 protein: CASSQTGQNTEAFF

D gene: TRBD1
clone size: -
V gene: TRBV27
J gene: TRBJ2-7
CDR3 DNA: TGTGCCAGCAGTTCTACGGACAGGCCGTACGAGCAGTACTTC
CDR3 protein: CASSSTDRPYEQYF

D gene: -
clone size: -
V gene: TRBV2
J gene: TRBJ2-3
CDR3 DNA: TGTGCCGGGGCGGGGGCGATGACAGATACGCAGTATTTT
CDR3 protein: CAGAGAMTDTQYF

D gene: TRBD1
clone size: -
V gene: TRBV5-1
J gene: TRBJ2-7
CDR3 DNA: TGCGCCAGCAGCGGGACAGGGACCTACGAGCAGTACTTC
CDR3 protein: CASSGTGTYEQYF

D gene: TRBD2
clone size: once
V gene: TRBV25-1
J gene: TRBJ2-7
CDR3 DNA: TGTGCCAGCAGTTTGCTAGCGGGAGAGCGGGGCGAGCAGTACTTC
CDR3 protein: CASSLLAGERGEQYF

D gene: -
clone size: -
V gene: TRBV20-1
J gene: TRBJ2-1
CDR3 DNA: TGCAGTGTTCGCGGGGAGCAGTTCTTC
CDR3 protein: CSVRGEQFF

D gene: -
clone size: -
V gene: TRBV19
J gene: TRBJ1-2
CDR3 DNA: TGTGCCAGTAGTCGGGGGGGACTCTATGGCTACACCTTC
CDR3 protein: CASSRGGLYGYTF

D gene: -
clone size: -
V gene: TRBV9
J gene: TRBJ2-1
CDR3 DNA: TGTGCCAGCAGCGTAGCTGAGACTGAAGTCAATGAGCAGTTCTTC
CDR3 protein: CASSVAETEVNEQFF

D gene: TRBD2
clone size: -
V gene: TRBV11-3
J gene: TRBJ2-1
CDR3 DNA: TGTGCCAGCAGCTTAGGGGTCCTAGCGGGAGGGCCGAATGAGCAGTTCTTC
CDR3 protein: CASSLGVLAGGPNEQFF

D gene: -
clone size: -
V gene: TRBV6-1
J gene: TRBJ1-5
CDR3 DNA: TGTGCCAGCAGTGAAGGACTTCCCCAGCATTTT
CDR3 protein: CASSEGLPQHF

D gene: -
clone size: -
V gene: TRBV28
J gene: TRBJ2-7
CDR3 DNA: TGTGCCAGCAGAGAAACGAGGAGCGAGCAGTACTTC
CDR3 protein: CASRETRSEQYF

D gene: TRBD1
clone size: -
V gene: TRBV5-6
J gene: TRBJ1-5
CDR3 DNA: TGTGCCAGCAGCTTGAGGGACAGGCCCAATCAGCCCCAGCATTTT
CDR3 protein: CASSLRDRPNQPQHF

D gene: -
clone size: -
V gene: TRBV6-5
J gene: TRBJ1-2
CDR3 DNA: TGTGCCAGCAGTTCCGGGACACTTGATGGCTACACCTTC
CDR3 protein: CASSSGTLDGYTF

D gene: TRBD1
clone size: -
V gene: TRBV6-6
J gene: TRBJ1-2
CDR3 DNA: TGTGCCAGCAATCCGGACAGGGCCTATGGGGTAAAGGGCTACACCTTC
CDR3 protein: CASNPDRAYGVKGYTF

D gene: TRBD2
clone size: -
V gene: TRBV29-1
J gene: TRBJ2-2
CDR3 DNA: TGCAGCGTTGAAATCGGGACTAGCGGGTTTACCGGGGAGCTGTTTTTT
CDR3 protein: CSVEIGTSGFTGELFF

D gene: TRBD1
clone size: few
V gene: TRBV4-3
J gene: TRBJ1-2
CDR3 DNA: TGCGCCAGCAGCCAAGAGGGACAGCCTAACTATGGCTACACCTTC
CDR3 protein: CASSQEGQPNYGYTF

D gene: TRBD1
clone size: few
V gene: TRBV30
J gene: TRBJ1-1
CDR3 DNA: TGTGCCTGGATCTTACGACAGGGGCTTAAAGGTGACGCTTTCTTT
CDR3 protein: CAWILRQGLKGDAFF

D gene: -
clone size: few
V gene: TRBV28
J gene: TRBJ1-2
CDR3 DNA: TGTGCCAGTATCAAGACCCCAGGCTATGGCTACACCTTC
CDR3 protein: CASIKTPGYGYTF

D gene: -
clone size: -
V gene: TRBV5-1
J gene: TRBJ1-1
CDR3 DNA: TGCGCCAGCAGCCTCGAGGGGCAGGGAGGGATAGGCACTGAAGCTTTCTTT
CDR3 protein: CASSLEGQGGIGTEAFF

D gene: TRBD2
clone size: -
V gene: TRBV5-1
J gene: TRBJ2-1
CDR3 DNA: TGCGCCAGCAGCGCTTACGCGGGAGCGAAGGATGAGCAGTTCTTC
CDR3 protein: CASSAYAGAKDEQFF

D gene: -
clone size: few
V gene: TRBV5-4
J gene: TRBJ1-1
CDR3 DNA: TGTGCCAGCAGCTTGGGGCAGGCCGGATCCGGCACTGAAGCTTTCTTT
CDR3 protein: CASSLGQAGSGTEAFF

D gene: TRBD1
clone size: few
V gene: TRBV19
J gene: TRBJ2-1
CDR3 DNA: TGTGCCCGAAGGGGGACAGTCTACAATGAGCAGTTCTTC
CDR3 protein: CARRGTVYNEQFF

D gene: -
clone size: -
V gene: TRBV6-5
J gene: TRBJ2-7
CDR3 DNA: TGTGCCAGCAAAAAACTCCAGGGGAACGAGCAGTACTTC
CDR3 protein: CASKKLQGNEQYF

D gene: TRBD2
clone size: -
V gene: TRBV7-2
J gene: TRBJ2-5
CDR3 DNA: TGTGCCAGCAATAGCGGGAGCTCGGGGGAGACCCAGTACTTC
CDR3 protein: CASNSGSSGETQYF

D gene: TRBD1
clone size: -
V gene: TRBV10-3
J gene: TRBJ2-7
CDR3 DNA: TGTGCCATCAAGAGGTCAGGGGGTACCTACGAGCAGTACTTC
CDR3 protein: CAIKRSGGTYEQYF

D gene: -
clone size: few
V gene: TRBV30
J gene: TRBJ2-7
CDR3 DNA: TGTGCCTGGAGTGTTAGCGGACTCCTCGCCGAGCAGTACTTC
CDR3 protein: CAWSVSGLLAEQYF

D gene: -
clone size: -
V gene: TRBV2
J gene: TRBJ1-4
CDR3 DNA: TGTGCCAGCAGTGAATGGGAGGGCAGTGGGATGTTTTTT
CDR3 protein: CASSEWEGSGMFF

D gene: -
clone size: -
V gene: TRBV19
J gene: TRBJ1-2
CDR3 DNA: TGTGCCAGTAGTAGTGGACATGGCGGCTACACCTTC
CDR3 protein: CASSSGHGGYTF

D gene: -
clone size: -
V gene: TRBV9
J gene: TRBJ2-1
CDR3 DNA: TGTGCCAGCAGCGTATATGCGGGGTCCAACAATGAGCAGTTCTTC
CDR3 protein: CASSVYAGSNNEQFF

D gene: TRBD2
clone size: -
V gene: TRBV11-2
J gene: TRBJ2-7
CDR3 DNA: TGTGCCAGCAGCCCGACTAGCGGGGAAACCTACGAGCAGTACTTC
CDR3 protein: CASSPTSGETYEQYF

D gene: TRBD2
clone size: -
V gene: TRBV7-3
J gene: TRBJ2-2
CDR3 DNA: TGTGCCAGCAGCTTAACTAGCGGGAGCTCTCCCCTTTCCGCCGGGGAGCTGTTTTTT
CDR3 protein: CASSLTSGSSPLSAGELFF

D gene: TRBD2
clone size: -
V gene: TRBV29-1
J gene: TRBJ2-7
CDR3 DNA: TGCAGCGTTGAACGGGGGGGCGGGCAGTACTTC
CDR3 protein: CSVERGGGQYF

D gene: -
clone size: -
V gene: TRBV15
J gene: TRBJ1-1
CDR3 DNA: TGTGCCACCAGCCTTCGGGGGGGCACTGAAGCTTTCTTT
CDR3 protein: CATSLRGGTEAFF

D gene: -
clone size: once
V gene: TRBV28
J gene: TRBJ1-1
CDR3 DNA: TGTGCCAGCAGTTTTGGGGGCAGTCTGAACACTGAAGCTTTCTTT
CDR3 protein: CASSFGGSLNTEAFF

D gene: TRBD2
clone size: -
V gene: TRBV9
J gene: TRBJ2-1
CDR3 DNA: TGTGCCAGCAGCCCACGACTAGCGGGAGACAATGAGCAGTTCTTC
CDR3 protein: CASSPRLAGDNEQFF

D gene: -
clone size: -
V gene: TRBV18
J gene: TRBJ1-3
CDR3 DNA: TGTGCCAGCTCACCATCAAACAGGGAGGGAAACACCATATATTTT
CDR3 protein: CASSPSNREGNTIYF

D gene: TRBD1
clone size: once
V gene: TRBV18
J gene: TRBJ2-7
CDR3 DNA: TGTGCCAGCTCACCGACAGGGAGCGAGCAGTACTTC
CDR3 protein: CASSPTGSEQYF

D gene: TRBD1
clone size: -
V gene: TRBV11-3
J gene: TRBJ2-1
CDR3 DNA: TGTGCCAGCAGCAACCGACAGGGGAGTTTCAATGAGCAGTTCTTC
CDR3 protein: CASSNRQGSFNEQFF

D gene: TRBD1
clone size: -
V gene: TRBV5-1
J gene: TRBJ2-5
CDR3 DNA: TGCGCCAGCAGCTTGGCCGGGACAGGCGGTTGGGAGACCCAGTACTTC
CDR3 protein: CASSLAGTGGWETQYF

D gene: TRBD1
clone size: -
V gene: TRBV15
J gene: TRBJ2-3
CDR3 DNA: TGTGCCACCAGCAAGGGACAGGGCACAGATACGCAGTATTTT
CDR3 protein: CATSKGQGTDTQYF